Listed here are 28 T cell receptor beta chains from one sample, sequenced in a study of blood T cell repertoires in COVID-19. Clones were read by immunoSEQ multiplex PCR, and TCRdb kept only the in-frame ones, dropping some. This sample yields fewer than 300,000 clones, of which 80% to 95% are seen a single time; around 2% belongs to the top ten. What was sequenced was peripheral blood. The receptors originated from a woman in her twenties or thirties with COVID-19, enrolled during active disease.

The gene calls are TRBV28 and TRBJ1-1, with D uncertain. Germline V gene sequence: CDR1 MDHEN, CDR2 SYDVKM. The CDR3 runs to 13 residues. Trimming stripped 1 base from V and 1 base from J, with 4 bases between. DNA for the CDR3: TGTGCCAGCAGTTTATTAAAGAACACTGAAGCTTTCTTT. Translation gives CASSLLKNTEAFF.

V gene TRBV24-1 combines with J gene TRBJ2-1; TRBD2 aligns across 13 bases. Germline CDR1 and CDR2: KGHDR and SFDVKD. CDR3 length: 16 residues. J was trimmed by 8 bases and V by 2 bases; bases with no gene match: 5. The chain's CDR3 is CATSDSTSGRPHEQFF. The CDR3 bases are TGTGCCACCAGTGATTCGACTAGCGGGAGGCCCCATGAGCAGTTCTTC.

The chain carries TRBV21-1 and TRBJ1-6. TRBV21-1 is a documented pseudogene. The CDR3 has 19 amino acids. CDR3 DNA: TGTGCCAGCAGCAAAGTAACACCTAGTCATAGCTCCTATAATTCACCCCTCCACTTT. Residues: CASSKVTPSHSSYNSPLHF.

The J gene is TRBJ2-1, the V gene TRBV5-4, with 16 positions matching TRBD2. J lost 4 bases, V lost 3 bases, and 7 bases had no gene match. CDR3 length equals 18 residues. CDR1 is SGHNT, CDR2 YYREEE, per germline (reference sequence). Written as DNA, the CDR3 is TGTGCCAGCAGCTCCGGGACTAGCGGGAGGGCACGGTACAATGAGCAGTTCTTC. It yields the protein CASSSGTSGRARYNEQFF.

The V and J genes are TRBV19 and TRBJ1-1; a possible D gene is TRBD1 (5 bases). V gave up 6 bases and J gave up 7 bases, with 12 bases separating them. Per germline, CDR1 LNHDA and CDR2 SQIVND (reference sequence). CDR3 size: 12 residues. The CDR3 DNA sequence: TGTGCCAGTAGACCGTATACAGGTGAAGCTTTCTTT. Its translation is CASRPYTGEAFF.

The CDR3 bases are TGTGCCAGCAGTTTAGCAGGCTCTCCCTATGGCTACACCTTC. Translated, it gives CASSLAGSPYGYTF. The rearrangement links TRBV27 to TRBJ1-2, with unresolved D. Trimming took off 2 bases at V and 4 bases at J, with 11 bases between the two ends. The CDR3 contains 14 residues. The germline V gene has CDR1 MNHEY and CDR2 SMNVEV (reference sequence).

J is TRBJ2-1 and V is TRBV18; possibly TRBD2 for D (5 bases). Germline V gene lookup returns CDR1 KGHSH and CDR2 LQKENI. Trimming removed 3 bases at V and 4 bases at J, with 19 bases between. The length of the CDR3 is 17 residues. CDR3 DNA sequence: TGTGCCAGCTCACCTAGTTTAAGAGCGGAGCTTTACAATGAGCAGTTCTTC. Protein sequence: CASSPSLRAELYNEQFF.

CDR3: CASSQLRDTEAFF. The CDR3 nucleotides are TGTGCCAGCAGCCAGCTCAGGGACACTGAAGCTTTCTTT. The rearrangement uses TRBV16 and TRBJ1-1, with D tentatively TRBD1 (5 bases). V gave up 3 bases and J gave up 3 bases, with 8 bases separating them. CDR3 length: 13 amino acids. Germline V CDR1 and CDR2: KGHSY, FQNENV.

The chain joins TRBV27 to TRBJ1-2; D is ambiguous. The germline CDR1 and CDR2 sequences are MNHEY and SMNVEV (reference sequence). Trimming left V 5 bases short and J 1 base short, with 8 bases between. The CDR3 sequence is 13 residues long. CDR3 nucleotides: TGTGCCAGCAGTCCTTCAGATAACTATGGCTACACCTTC. Residues: CASSPSDNYGYTF.

In DNA form, the CDR3 reads TGCGCCAGCAGCACTCCGGGAGGCAATGAGCAGTTCTTC. It translates to CASSTPGGNEQFF. The V and J genes are TRBV5-1 and TRBJ2-1; 7 positions match TRBD2. Trimming cost V 4 bases and J 6 bases; bases outside gene matches: 4. Germline CDR1 is SGHRS and CDR2 is YFSETQ. This CDR3 has 13 amino acids. Full variable domain (missing parts from reference TRBV5-1 and TRBJ2-1): KAGVTQTPRYLIKTRGQQVTLSCSPISGHRSVSWYQQTPGQGLQFLFEYFSETQRNKGNFPGRFSGRQFSNSRSEMNVSTLELGDSALYLCASSTPGGNEQFFGPGTRLTVL.

The J gene is TRBJ2-7, the V gene TRBV7-9; 7 bases are shared with TRBD1. Germline V gene lookup returns CDR1 SEHNR and CDR2 FQNEAQ (reference sequence). Unmatched junction bases numbered 7, after V lost 5 bases and J lost 6 bases. The CDR3 runs to 13 residues. The CDR3 sequence is CASSLRGQVEQYF. CDR3 sequence (DNA): TGTGCCAGCAGCCTCAGAGGACAGGTCGAGCAGTACTTC.

This chain connects TRBV27 to TRBJ2-1; TRBD2 matches at 9 bases. The CDR3 contains 15 residues. J lost 3 bases, V lost 4 bases, and 4 bases had no gene match. Germline V gene lookup returns CDR1 MNHEY and CDR2 SMNVEV (reference sequence). The DNA of the CDR3 is TGTGCCAGCAGTTGGGGGACTAGCAGCTACAATGAGCAGTTCTTC. Its protein product is CASSWGTSSYNEQFF.

J is TRBJ2-7 and V is TRBV7-9; 9 nucleotides align to TRBD1. Germline V gene sequence: CDR1 SEHNR, CDR2 FQNEAQ (reference sequence). The ends lost 0 bases at V and 3 bases at J; junction bases unmatched: 6. The CDR3 totals 16 residues. The CDR3 nucleotides read TGTGCCAGCAGCTTAGCGCGGACAGGGGAACTCTACGAGCAGTACTTC. Amino acid sequence: CASSLARTGELYEQYF.

This CDR3 is CSASKDMGQGPGTLHF. DNA for the CDR3: TGCAGTGCTAGTAAGGATATGGGACAGGGGCCTGGAACTCTCCACTTT. The V call is TRBV20-1, the J call TRBJ1-6, with 10 bases that match TRBD1. Germline V gene lookup returns CDR1 DFQATT and CDR2 SNEGSKA (reference sequence). CDR3 size: 16 residues. The ends lost 3 bases at V and 16 bases at J; junction bases unmatched: 18.

The chain combines TRBV10-1 with TRBJ2-7; 8 bases match TRBD2. The CDR3 runs 14 residues. Germline V gives CDR1 WNHNN, CDR2 SYGVQD (reference sequence). The J segment lost 8 bases and the V segment lost 4 bases, leaving 10 bases of the junction unmatched. The CDR3 nucleotides are TGCGCCAGCAGTGGTTCTGGCGGGGGGTCAAAGCAGTACTTC. As protein: CASSGSGGGSKQYF.

The V gene is TRBV5-5, the J gene TRBJ1-4; TRBD1 matches at 9 bases. The CDR3 loop spans 14 amino acids. J lost 9 bases, V lost 4 bases, and 7 bases had no gene match. The germline gives CDR1 SGHKS, CDR2 YYEKEE (reference sequence). In nucleotides, the CDR3 is TGTGCCAGCAGCCTCGGGACAGGGAATCAAAAACTGTTTTTT. Translated, it gives CASSLGTGNQKLFF.

The chain joins TRBV5-6 to TRBJ1-6; D might be TRBD1 (6 bases). Trimming left V 4 bases short and J 7 bases short, with 12 bases between. Per the germline V gene, CDR1 is SGHDT and CDR2 is YYEEEE. CDR3 length equals 14 residues. CDR3: CASSVRGSNSPLHF. CDR3 in DNA: TGTGCCAGCAGCGTCAGGGGATCGAATTCACCCCTCCACTTT. Full variable domain (outside the CDR3, taken from reference TRBV5-6 and TRBJ1-6): DAGVTQSPTHLIKTRGQQVTLRCSPKSGHDTVSWYQQALGQGPQFIFQYYEEEERQRGNFPDRFSGHQFPNYSSELNVNALLLGDSALYLCASSVRGSNSPLHFGNGTRLTVT.

The chain is built from TRBV11-3 and TRBJ2-1; maybe TRBD2 (6 bases). This CDR3 region has 16 residues. Deletions cut 1 base from V and 4 bases from J, with 14 bases between. Germline V gene sequence: CDR1 SGHNT, CDR2 YENEEA. DNA for the CDR3: TGTGCCAGCAGCTTAGCCTGGAGACTAGGGTACAATGAGCAGTTCTTC. Protein: CASSLAWRLGYNEQFF.

The V call is TRBV5-1, the J call TRBJ2-3, with 11 nucleotides matching TRBD2. In germline, CDR1 is SGHRS, CDR2 YFSETQ. The CDR3 runs to 16 residues. J lost 0 bases, V lost 2 bases, and 2 bases had no gene match. CDR3 sequence (DNA): TGCGCCAGCAGCTTTAGGACTAGCGGGAGCACAGATACGCAGTATTTT. Translating gives CASSFRTSGSTDTQYF.

The V call is TRBV6-1, the J call TRBJ2-3, with 8 bases fitting TRBD2. With 3 bases clipped from V and 0 bases from J, the junction kept 8 bases outside the gene matches. The germline CDR1 and CDR2 sequences are MNHNS and SASEGT. The CDR3 spans 17 residues. This CDR3 reads CASSETTSGGSTDTQYF. CDR3 in DNA: TGTGCCAGCAGTGAGACAACTAGCGGAGGGAGCACAGATACGCAGTATTTT.

The V and J genes are TRBV30 and TRBJ1-4, with 10 nucleotides matching TRBD1. The V and J ends lost 4 bases and 12 bases, in that order; junction bases with no gene match: 8. This CDR3 region has 13 residues. Germline V gene sequence: CDR1 GTSNPN, CDR2 SVGIG (reference sequence). CDR3 amino acids: CAWTGQGMEELFF. CDR3 bases: TGTGCCTGGACGGGACAGGGGATGGAGGAACTGTTTTTT. The whole variable domain, remainder taken from reference TRBV30 and TRBJ1-4, is SQTIHQWPATLVQPVGSPLSLECTVEGTSNPNLYWYRQAAGRGLQLLFYSVGIGQISSEVPQNLSASRPQDRQFILSSKKLLLSDSGFYLCAWTGQGMEELFFGSGTQLSVL.

This sequence joins TRBV29-1 and TRBJ1-1; TRBD1 might be the D (5 bases). This CDR3 contains 15 residues. V was shortened by 7 bases and J by 0 bases, with 18 bases between the two germline ends. CDR1 and CDR2 from the germline V gene are SQVTM and ANQGSEA. The CDR3, as DNA: TGCAGCGCACTAACCCAGACAGTGATGAACACTGAAGCTTTCTTT. Its protein is CSALTQTVMNTEAFF.

This sequence joins TRBV6-1 and TRBJ1-4; D uncertain. Trimming stripped 4 bases from V and 0 bases from J, with 12 bases between. This CDR3 has 16 amino acids. The germline gives CDR1 MNHNS, CDR2 SASEGT. The CDR3 nucleotides are TGTGCCAGCAGTGCCGAGGTGGTTGCAACTAATGAAAAACTGTTTTTT. Translated, it gives CASSAEVVATNEKLFF.

The chain joins TRBV4-2 to TRBJ2-1; 7 nucleotides line up with TRBD1. V gave up 4 bases and J gave up 0 bases; unmatched junction bases: 12. The CDR3 spans 18 residues. In germline, CDR1 is LGHNA, CDR2 YNFKEQ. CDR3 coding DNA: TGTGCCAGCAGCCTCCCTTTCGACAGGGCCGACTCCTACAATGAGCAGTTCTTC. This translates into CASSLPFDRADSYNEQFF.

The chain has TRBV10-3 and TRBJ1-1; 7 nucleotides match TRBD1. The CDR3 spans 15 residues. Trimming at V came to 1 base and at J to 6 bases, leaving 8 bases not matched to a gene. Germline V gene sequence: CDR1 ENHRY, CDR2 SYGVKD. CDR3 protein: CAISELDRHLPEAFF. The CDR3 DNA sequence: TGTGCCATCAGTGAGTTGGACAGGCACCTACCTGAAGCTTTCTTT.

This clone is a singleton in its sample. The gene calls are TRBV4-2 and TRBJ1-1; no firm D call. Trimming removed 1 base at V and 3 bases at J, with 12 bases between. Germline CDR1 is LGHNA and CDR2 is YNFKEQ. The CDR3 is 15 residues long. In DNA form, the CDR3 reads TGTGCCAGCAGCCAAGGAGATGGGGAGGACACTGAAGCTTTCTTT. Translating gives CASSQGDGEDTEAFF.

The rearrangement links TRBV28 to TRBJ1-5; 8 bases match TRBD1. From germline, CDR1 is MDHEN and CDR2 SYDVKM. This CDR3 region has 16 residues. Trimming at V came to 5 bases and at J to 7 bases, leaving 13 bases not matched to a gene. CDR3 nucleotides: TGTGCCAGCAGTCCACATCAAGGACAGGGCGGCCAGCCCCAGCATTTT. Amino acids: CASSPHQGQGGQPQHF. Full variable domain (missing parts from reference TRBV28 and TRBJ1-5): DVKVTQSSRYLVKRTGEKVFLECVQDMDHENMFWYRQDPGLGLRLIYFSYDVKMKEKGDIPEGYSVSREKKERFSLILESASTNQTSMYLCASSPHQGQGGQPQHFGDGTRLSIL.

The chain has TRBV5-1 and TRBJ2-7; unclear D gene. CDR1 and CDR2 (germline): SGHRS, YFSETQ. This CDR3 comprises 13 residues. The V end was cut by 2 bases, the J end by 1 base, with 7 bases between. The CDR3 DNA sequence: TGCGCCAGCAGCTTTGACAAATCCTACGAGCAGTACTTC. It codes for CASSFDKSYEQYF.